These 18 T cell receptor beta chains originate from one sample sequenced in a study of blood T cell repertoires in COVID-19. TCRdb's copy holds only in-frame clones and misses some; the assay was immunoSEQ multiplex PCR. The top ten hold roughly 4.5% of the sample, which has about 210,000 clones, approximately 80% seen once. Specimen: PBMCs or T cells enriched from blood (not recorded which). The receptors come from a man younger than 45 with acute COVID-19.

This clone was seen once. This chain uses TRBV19 with TRBJ1-5; no clear D. Germline V gene lookup returns CDR1 LNHDA and CDR2 SQIVND (reference sequence). V was shortened by 5 bases and J by 3 bases, with 8 bases between the two germline ends. The length of the CDR3 is 13 residues. The CDR3 sequence: CASSVTVNQPQHF. The CDR3 nucleotides are TGTGCCAGTAGTGTCACAGTCAATCAGCCCCAGCATTTT.

The V and J genes are TRBV7-9 and TRBJ2-2, with 8 bases aligning to TRBD1. Germline V lookup: CDR1 SEHNR, CDR2 FQNEAQ (reference sequence). The CDR3 loop spans 17 amino acids. J lost 4 bases, V lost 4 bases, and 11 bases had no gene match. The CDR3 is CASSSKTGTGLTGELFF. As DNA, the CDR3 is TGTGCCAGCAGCTCGAAGACCGGGACAGGACTCACCGGGGAGCTGTTTTTT.

In DNA, the CDR3 is TGCAGCGCCCGGGGGGCAATCCTAGCTAACTATGGCTACACCTTC. It yields the protein CSARGAILANYGYTF. This chain joins TRBV29-1 and TRBJ1-2, with TRBD1 as a possible D gene (6 bases). The V gene lost 7 bases and the J gene lost 0 bases, with 18 bases spanning the gap. Looked up from germline, CDR1 is SQVTM and CDR2 is ANQGSEA. This CDR3 has 15 amino acids. Looking up the rest from reference TRBV29-1 and TRBJ1-2 gives the full variable domain: SAVISQKPSRDICQRGTSLTIQCQVDSQVTMMFWYRQQPGQSLTLIATANQGSEATYESGFVIDKFPISRPNLTFSTLTVSNMSPEDSSIYLCSARGAILANYGYTFGSGTRLTVV.

This clone has only a few counts. V gene TRBV6-5 combines with J gene TRBJ1-1; D is unclear. The CDR3 is 15 amino acids. The V and J ends lost 6 bases and 1 base respectively, with 15 bases between them. Germline CDR1 is MNHEY and CDR2 is SVGAGI. CDR3 DNA sequence: TGTGCCAGCAGAACCATTGGGCGGGAGAACACTGAAGCTTTCTTT. Its translation is CASRTIGRENTEAFF.

This chain joins TRBV15 and TRBJ2-5, with 7 bases fitting TRBD1. The CDR3 runs 15 residues. The V gene end was trimmed by 5 bases and the J gene end by 4 bases; junction bases not matched to a gene: 10. Germline CDR1 is LNHNV and CDR2 is YYDKDF (reference sequence). CDR3 DNA sequence: TGTGCCACCAGCCGATTCAAACAGGGGCCAGAGACCCAGTACTTC. Its translation is CATSRFKQGPETQYF.

This chain joins TRBV27 and TRBJ1-2; D is perhaps TRBD1 (5 bases). Trimming shortened V by 5 bases and J by 10 bases, and 17 bases separated the two germline ends. Germline CDR1 reads MNHEY; CDR2 reads SMNVEV (reference sequence). The CDR3 runs 13 residues. The CDR3 DNA is TGTGCCAGCAGTAAAGCCGGGACTCCAAACTACACCTTC. Protein: CASSKAGTPNYTF.

This clone has just a few counts. The chain is built from TRBV19 and TRBJ1-1, with 10 bases matching TRBD1. The junction had 7 bases not matched to a gene; V was cut back by 5 bases and J by 1 base. Per the germline V gene, CDR1 is LNHDA and CDR2 is SQIVND (reference sequence). The CDR3 spans 16 residues. The CDR3 here is CASSVRQGARNTEAFF. CDR3 sequence (DNA): TGTGCCAGTAGTGTTAGACAGGGGGCGAGGAACACTGAAGCTTTCTTT.

This chain connects TRBV29-1 to TRBJ2-2; tentatively, D is TRBD2 (5 bases). The CDR3 runs to 14 residues. Germline assignment: CDR1 SQVTM and CDR2 ANQGSEA. V dropped 5 bases and J dropped 5 bases, with 15 bases sitting between them. CDR3 loop: CSVLPGVGTGELFF. The CDR3 coding sequence is TGCAGCGTTCTGCCCGGGGTGGGAACCGGGGAGCTGTTTTTT.

The V call is TRBV7-9, the J call TRBJ2-2, with a tentative D call TRBD2 (5 bases). CDR1 is SEHNR, CDR2 FQNEAQ, per germline (reference sequence). This CDR3 comprises 16 residues. V lost 4 bases, J lost 3 bases, and 15 bases lay in between. The CDR3 sequence is CASSSPWGAYTGELFF. In nucleotides, the CDR3 is TGTGCCAGCAGCTCCCCATGGGGAGCCTACACCGGGGAGCTGTTTTTT.

The chain is built from TRBV12-3 or TRBV12-4 and TRBJ1-2, with TRBD1 matching over 8 bases. The CDR3 contains 13 residues. Germline trimming cut 4 bases from V and 7 bases from J; bases unmatched to any gene: 5. Written as DNA, the CDR3 is TGTGCCAGCAGTTCCGACAGGGGTCTTGGCTACACCTTC. Its translation is CASSSDRGLGYTF.

The chain has TRBV19 and TRBJ1-5; D perhaps matches TRBD1 (5 bases). Germline assignment: CDR1 LNHDA and CDR2 SQIVND (reference sequence). V lost 5 bases, J lost 0 bases, and 8 bases lay in between. This CDR3 is built from 14 residues. For the CDR3, the DNA is TGTGCCAGTAGTCAACAGGATAGCAATCAGCCCCAGCATTTT. This gives the protein CASSQQDSNQPQHF.

The J gene is TRBJ2-1, the V gene TRBV30, with a weak D call TRBD2 (7 bases). Trimming removed 2 bases at V and 5 bases at J, with 16 bases between. This CDR3 is 15 amino acids long. Germline CDR1 reads GTSNPN; CDR2 reads SVGIG (reference sequence). The CDR3 bases are TGTGCCTGGAGTCCCTCCGCGGGGGCCCACAATGAGCAGTTCTTC. Translating gives CAWSPSAGAHNEQFF.

About this clone: At one end, the junction sequence differs from germline, possibly due to a read error. This chain connects TRBV19 to TRBJ2-1; TRBD1 might be the D (6 bases). The CDR3 has 15 amino acids. The germline CDR1 and CDR2 sequences are LNHDA and SQIVND (reference sequence). CDR3: CASNPDREVYSEQFF. The CDR3 nucleotides read TGTGCCAGTAATCCGGACAGAGAGGTCTACAGTGAGCAGTTCTTC.

The gene calls are TRBV30 and TRBJ1-6, with 9 bases fitting TRBD1. Trimming cost V 3 bases and J 8 bases; bases outside gene matches: 11. Germline loops: CDR1 GTSNPN, CDR2 SVGIG (reference sequence). The CDR3 is made up of 16 amino acids. The CDR3 region is CAWRDYGQGKDSPLHF. The DNA for the CDR3 is TGTGCCTGGAGGGACTACGGACAGGGGAAGGATTCACCCCTCCACTTT.

The chain uses TRBV28 and TRBJ2-3, with TRBD2 identical over 12 bases. The CDR3 covers 18 residues. V lost 3 bases to trimming and J lost 2 bases; unmatched junction nucleotides: 9. The germline CDR1 and CDR2 sequences are MDHEN and SYDVKM. CDR3 residues: CASSFPLAGGPSTDTQYF. Written as DNA, the CDR3 is TGTGCCAGCAGTTTCCCGCTAGCGGGGGGGCCCTCCACAGATACGCAGTATTTT. The full variable domain, completed using reference TRBV28 and TRBJ2-3, is DVKVTQSSRYLVKRTGEKVFLECVQDMDHENMFWYRQDPGLGLRLIYFSYDVKMKEKGDIPEGYSVSREKKERFSLILESASTNQTSMYLCASSFPLAGGPSTDTQYFGPGTRLTVL.

The rearrangement links TRBV9 to TRBJ1-3, with D perhaps matching TRBD1 (5 bases). Germline V gene lookup returns CDR1 SGDLS and CDR2 YYNGEE. The V and J ends lost 4 bases and 0 bases respectively, with 14 bases between them. The CDR3 contains 16 residues. The CDR3, as DNA: TGTGCCAGCAGCCAGGGTCTTCCCGTCTCTGGAAACACCATATATTTT. As protein: CASSQGLPVSGNTIYF. The complete variable domain, with remaining parts taken from reference TRBV9 and TRBJ1-3, reads DSGVTQTPKHLITATGQRVTLRCSPRSGDLSVYWYQQSLDQGLQFLIQYYNGEERAKGNILERFSAQQFPDLHSELNLSSLELGDSALYFCASSQGLPVSGNTIYFGEGSWLTVV.

A few counts support this clone. J is TRBJ1-5 and V is TRBV6-6; D is unclear. CDR3 length: 14 residues. Per germline, CDR1 MNHNY and CDR2 SVGAGI (reference sequence). V was cut by 4 bases and J by 3 bases, with 10 bases left in between. The CDR3: CASSFEQLNQPQHF. The CDR3, as DNA: TGTGCCAGCAGTTTCGAACAGCTCAATCAGCCCCAGCATTTT.

This rearrangement joins TRBV7-6 to TRBJ2-5, with TRBD2 matching over 15 bases. The junction had 6 bases not matched to a gene; V was cut back by 0 bases and J by 10 bases. Germline CDR1 reads SGHVS; CDR2 reads FNYEAQ. The CDR3 sequence is 16 residues long. The CDR3 loop reads CASSLASGTSGGLQYF. CDR3 sequence (DNA): TGTGCCAGCAGCTTAGCAAGCGGGACTAGCGGGGGGCTCCAGTACTTC. Drawing the rest from reference TRBV7-6 and TRBJ2-5, the complete variable domain is GAGVSQSPRYKVTKRGQDVALRCDPISGHVSLYWYRQALGQGPEFLTYFNYEAQQDKSGLPNDRFSAERPEGSISTLTIQRTEQRDSAMYRCASSLASGTSGGLQYFGPGTRLLVL.